Reported below is one T cell receptor (beta chain). Its antigen is not known. This entry is derived from a study of cytomegalovirus exposure and HLA in healthy donors. PCR was performed using 60 Vbeta and 13 Jbeta primers. Assay used: immunoSEQ multiplex PCR; TCRdb lists only in-frame clones, some missing. This sample's table reports 110,000 to 150,000 clones. These donors counted as nominally healthy when sampled, but unrecorded immune exposures were likely. The study, taken as a whole, reports: The study listed some 160 cytomegalovirus-associated TCR beta chains.

The sequence was collected from a male donor in good health and CMV-seronegative. The sample consisted of PBMCs.

The CDR3 DNA follows: TGTGCCAGCAGCCAAGGGCCGAATCCCGGAAACACCATATATTTT. It translates to CASSQGPNPGNTIYF. This chain uses TRBV4-2 with TRBJ1-3; D call uncertain. The V gene's germline CDR1 is LGHNA and CDR2 YNFKEQ. V was pared by 1 base and J by 4 bases, with 11 bases between. This CDR3 is 15 amino acids long.